These T cell receptor beta chains were read from a single sample in a study of shared clonotypes between healthy human individuals. Using immunoSEQ multiplex PCR, the repertoire was profiled, and TCRdb retains in-frame clones only, with some absent. The data contain 600,000 to 750,000 clones, about two thirds of them singletons. The specimen was memory CD4+ T cells sorted from blood. The source is a woman in her 30s in good health. Both conserved end residues are trimmed from each CDR3.

>TRBV10-3
AISEYRDIYRPLTGEQY
>TRBV29-1
SVEGGRDLNTEAF
>TRBV27
ASSTGQGAGEKLF
>TRBV28
ASSLATSTAKNIQY
>TRBV19
ASSGQTSYEQY
>TRBV6-4
ASSQGTAGYT
>TRBV7-8
ASSLAGSDYGYT
>TRBV19
ASSRGRDSNQPQH
>TRBV4-2
ASSQVGGSHSNEQF
>TRBV30
AWAESSYNEQF